The entry below describes one T cell receptor beta chain. Its antigen is currently not known. No much larger clone is present one base from it, and per-base qualities are unavailable. This record comes from a study of vaccination and CD4 T cells after COVID-19 (dated by TCRdb to between 2021 and 2024). A note on the overall study: SARS-CoV-2 positivity had been established in the convalescent patients by nasal swab PCR, and mild disease was recorded in roughly ten of these patients and severe disease in one. The convalescent cohort included six males and four females, with two Hispanic individuals, seven Caucasians, two Asians and one multiracial person. Culture stimuli were overlapping spike peptide pools from SARS-CoV-2 and from the common cold coronaviruses HCoV-NL63, HCoV-OC43 and HCoV-229E. In fewer than 12 COVID-19 convalescent patients and a few infection-naive healthy vaccine recipients, researchers compared the spike-specific CD4+ TCR repertoire from before mRNA vaccination with the repertoire from after. The time from the second vaccine dose to post-vaccine blood sampling had a median of roughly 70 days and ranged from about 12 to 241 days. Post-COVID blood samples were collected from convalescent patients a median of around 100 days after diagnosis, with a range of about 30 to 180 days. As controls, cultures received a CEFX viral epitope pool (the positive control), an HIV-1 Nef peptide pool (the negative control), or no peptide at all. Two doses of either the Pfizer-BioNTech BNT162b2 vaccine (n=8) or the Moderna mRNA-1273 vaccine (n=2) were administered to participants. What the study reported, not specific to this receptor: In convalescent patients, nearly all vaccine-specific clones (304 of 307) were found to be mono-reactive for SARS-CoV-2 spike rather than cross-reactive with common cold coronaviruses. Relatively few convalescent patients were included in the study, and early timepoints after natural infection were not analyzed. The median count of SARS-CoV-2-reactive clonotypes went up from approximately 20 after infection to roughly 38 after vaccination, although the change was not significant. In convalescent patients, a median roughly 87% of post-vaccine SARS-CoV-2-reactive clones were detected only after vaccination, and vaccine-specific priming was suggested by this finding.

The library relied on PCR. DNA from cultured CD4+ T cells underwent TCR sequencing with the Oncomine TCR Beta short-read assay at the Johns Hopkins FTIC core. The QIAamp micro DNA kit was used to extract genomic DNA from the cultured CD4+ T cells. The Oncomine TCR Beta libraries from cultured CD4+ T cells were pooled using unique dual indexes and then sequenced on an Illumina iSeq 100. From the authors' description of their analysis: Non-productive sequences were removed, and CDR3s not starting with C, not ending with F or W, or shorter than 7 amino acids were discarded. Antigen-specific clonotypes were identified using the MANAFEST web application through comparison of peptide-stimulated wells with reference and other culture wells. Positive clones required FDR below 0.05, an odds ratio above 5, and productive frequency above 0.1% in at least two of three replicate wells. Clonotypes that were significantly expanded in both SARS-CoV-2 spike wells and at least one common cold coronavirus spike condition were defined as cross-reactive. Similarity between CDR3 sequences was evaluated in R version 3.6.1 using Levenshtein distances (stringdist) and unrooted phylogenetic trees (ape). TCRdb applied fastp at Q25 and MiXCR to the public reads, then kept only in-frame beta chains. Merged by CDR3 protein, the rows form single entries marked with the most common genes and DNA. These V and J calls are TCRdb output, not the study's own analysis. A total of some 10,000 distinct CDR3 sequences appear in this sample, around 73% of them only once. The top ten constitute around 7.7% of the sample.

According to the study, the label for this sample's treatment or condition signals: approximately 10-day PBMC culture with coronavirus spike peptide pools or control peptides (ViraFEST assay). To expand antigen-specific T cells with peptide pools and then pick out the expanded clonotypes through TCR sequencing, the study relied on the ViraFEST assay. The convalescent patients' positive SARS-CoV-2 PCR tests were from March to December 2020, which was before the Alpha, Beta and Delta variants emerged in the United States. Each well held 2 million to 2.5 million PBMCs cultured with roughly 10 ug/ml peptide pools in IMDM containing roughly 5% human AB serum and about 10 IU/ml IL-2. On days 3 and 7, half of the culture medium was replaced with fresh IL-2-containing medium. After 10 days of culture, CD4+ T cells were isolated by negative selection using the EasySep CD4+ T cell isolation kit. PBMCs were separated from whole blood using Ficoll-Paque Plus gradient centrifugation and then either used fresh or cryopreserved at -140C. In general, triplicate wells were set up for every culture condition.

Trimming removed 5 bases from V and 2 bases from J; the gene matches leave 4 bases unexplained. Looking up the germline V gene yields CDR1 LGHNA and CDR2 YSLEER. Taken from cysteine to phenylalanine, the CDR3 has 15 residues. The kept DNA is CDR3 alone, 45 bases in frame from the first base. This sequence was found in a human donor who had recovered from COVID-19. Recombination connected TRBV4-3 to TRBJ2-1, and TRBD2 aligns with 9 junction nucleotides. The material sequenced was CD4+ T cells from blood, cultured in vitro. The CDR3 has the sequence CASSTSGQTYNEQFF. The DNA sequence is given as TGCGCCAGCAGCACTAGCGGGCAGACCTACAATGAGCAGTTCTTC.